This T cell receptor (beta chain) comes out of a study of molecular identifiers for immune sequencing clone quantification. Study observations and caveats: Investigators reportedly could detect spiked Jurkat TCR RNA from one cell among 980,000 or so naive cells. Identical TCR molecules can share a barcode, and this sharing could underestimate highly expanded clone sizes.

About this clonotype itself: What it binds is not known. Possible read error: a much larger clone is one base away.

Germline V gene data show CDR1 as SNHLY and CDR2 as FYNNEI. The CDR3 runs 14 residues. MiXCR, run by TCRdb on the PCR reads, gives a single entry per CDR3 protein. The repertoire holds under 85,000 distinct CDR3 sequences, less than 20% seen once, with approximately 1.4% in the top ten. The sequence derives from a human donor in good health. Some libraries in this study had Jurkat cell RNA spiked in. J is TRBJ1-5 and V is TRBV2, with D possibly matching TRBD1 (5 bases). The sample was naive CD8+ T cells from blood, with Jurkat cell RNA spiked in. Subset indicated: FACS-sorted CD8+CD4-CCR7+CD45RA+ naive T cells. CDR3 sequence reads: CASSEEGKPQPRHF. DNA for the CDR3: TGTGCCAGCAGTGAAGAGGGGAAACCCCAGCCCCGGCATTTT.